This entry concerns a single T cell receptor beta chain. This clonotype was observed many times. The antigen it binds to is not known. No base-level quality is on record; no much larger clone is a single base apart. These data come from a study of T cells in Graves' hyperthyroidism and ophthalmopathy (dated by TCRdb to the late 2010s). The study in broad terms: Peripheral blood was sampled at the time of initial diagnosis, prior to any treatment. An independent validation cohort of about 20 hyperthyroidism patients and some 15 patients who later progressed to ophthalmopathy tested prospective prediction of ophthalmopathy. The 90 to 100 discovery patients were randomly split 7:3 into training and test sets. To identify distinguishing TCR V-J signatures, a discovery cohort of about 95 patients was used, comprising 43 with Graves' ophthalmopathy and some 60 with stable Graves' hyperthyroidism. In addition, the study compared T-cell repertoires in thyroid tissue and in blood from roughly 6 Graves' hyperthyroidism patients. TCR Vbeta CDR3 sequencing of 135 peripheral blood samples (about 45 ophthalmopathy, 75 or so hyperthyroidism and roughly 17 progressor patients) is reported in the paper. Following sampling, methimazole starting at 30 mg daily was given to hyperthyroidism patients, and high-dose intravenous methylprednisolone was given to ophthalmopathy patients. The study at large found these results: No statistical method was used to fix the sample size in advance, and group allocation was not hidden from the investigators. Most expanded thyroid clonotypes (frequency above 0.001) were also detected in blood, a finding suggesting that blood repertoires may reflect thyroid immune responses. A model built on a 13 V-J signature distinguished ophthalmopathy from stable hyperthyroidism, reaching 87.88% sensitivity and 81.08% specificity in cross-validation and 80%/75% in testing. In validation, the model predicted progression to ophthalmopathy with 60% to 71% sensitivity and about 72% specificity, a median of 6.5 months before onset.

Including cysteine and phenylalanine, the CDR3 has 12 amino acids. Just CDR3 DNA is preserved here, 36 bases in frame from base 1. Based on the germline V gene (reference sequence), the CDR1 and CDR2 sequences are DFQATT and SNEGSKA. V loses 6 bases of germline sequence and J loses 4 bases, and the interval between the two ends is 12 bases. Hyperthyroidism patients were aged 18 to 65 years and newly diagnosed, with disease duration of less than 2 months. The study excluded patients with uncontrolled infections, other autoimmune diseases, pregnancy or lactation. Diagnoses were based on clinical symptoms, serum thyroxine and TRAb, thyroid ultrasound and orbital computed tomography. Blood from progressor patients was drawn when they were first diagnosed with hyperthyroidism, before any ophthalmopathy symptoms appeared. PBMCs were isolated from roughly 10 ml of fresh peripheral blood by Ficoll-Paque density gradient centrifugation. Progressor patients were first diagnosed with Graves' hyperthyroidism and then developed ophthalmopathy during follow-up. Trizol reagent was used to extract total RNA, and RNA quality was then checked on an Agilent 2100 Bioanalyzer.

Amplification of TCR beta CDR3 regions was carried out from RNA transcripts. A first-round RT-PCR of the TCR CDR3 used the HTBI primer set with the Qiagen OneStep RT-PCR kit. Libraries were constructed in a second round of multiplex PCR, after which size selection and purification were carried out. Paired-end sequencing of the libraries was performed with 100 bp reads on an Illumina HiSeq2000. In the authors' own workflow: Raw data were processed with SOAPnuke, discarding reads with adapters, uncalled bases, mean Phred below 15, or no exact constant-primer or identifier match. COPE v1.2.5 was used to merge high-quality paired reads, and clonotypes were defined as unique nucleotide sequences. MiTCR v1.1 was used to align clonotypes to the IMGT TRBV, TRBD and TRBJ reference segments. The analysis included only V-J combinations with a frequency above 0.0001, which together covered 99% to 99.2% of the repertoires. The TCS score was defined as the ratio of F50 (clonal expansion) to E x V (chaos), calculated using BLOSUM62-based TCRdist between CDR3 peptides within each V-J. Welch's t-statistics and random forest reduced around 510 V-J features to roughly 13, which were used in a naive Bayes classifier (R e1071). In TCRdb, the public reads were trimmed at Q25 with fastp and aligned with MiXCR, with productive beta chains retained. Here each entry gathers all rows of one CDR3 protein and keeps the most common genes and DNA. The V and J calls, along with clone size, are taken from TCRdb and not from the paper's own processing. The sample table lists 280,000 or so distinct CDR3 sequences, less than 30% of them with a count of one. Together, the top ten hold over 25% of the sample.

Material: blood. The chain employs TRBV20-1 and TRBJ2-5; the D gene is possibly TRBD1, with 6 bases matching. This TCR derives from a man aged 40-49 years with Graves' hyperthyroidism that later progressed to Graves' ophthalmopathy. The DNA reads as follows: TGCAGTGCCAGCACAGGGAGAGAGACCCAGTACTTC. The encoded protein is CSASTGRETQYF.